Shown below are 16 T cell receptor beta chains from a single sample sequenced in a study of spatial heterogeneity in lung cancer. Time point given: sample taken at primary tumor resection. TCRdb passed the 5' RACE reads through MiXCR, listing each CDR3 protein once. The sample has 16,000 or so distinct CDR3 sequences; almost 7% are singletons. Study-wide findings and caveats: Counts that tracked tumor mutation counts were those of expanded intratumoral alpha and beta TCRs.

Their target antigens are unknown. Source: lung tumor tissue, taken at surgery. These receptors were taken from a female donor with early-stage non-small cell lung cancer.

This clonotype was picked up many times. The rearrangement uses TRBV20-1 and TRBJ2-2; D might be TRBD2 (5 bases). Germline V gene lookup returns CDR1 DFQATT and CDR2 SNEGSKA (reference sequence). V dropped 3 bases and J dropped 2 bases, with 10 bases sitting between them. The CDR3 spans 14 residues. The CDR3, as DNA: TGCAGTGCTAGGCGGACTCCTAACACCGGGGAGCTGTTTTTT. The encoded protein is CSARRTPNTGELFF.

As to this clonotype: A much larger clone sits a single nucleotide away, making a read error possible. The chain joins TRBV5-1 to TRBJ1-1; the match to TRBD1 covers 7 bases. CDR1 SGHRS and CDR2 YFSETQ come from the germline V gene. The CDR3 length is 16 residues. CDR3: CTSSLSSGGANTEAFF. In nucleotides, the CDR3 is TGCACCAGCAGCTTATCGTCAGGGGGAGCGAACACTGAAGCTTTCTTT. Supplemented by reference TRBV5-1 and TRBJ1-1, the full variable domain reads KAGVTQTPRYLIKTRGQQVTLSCSPISGHRSVSWYQQTPGQGLQFLFEYFSETQRNKGNFPGRFSGRQFSNSRSEMNVSTLELGDSALYLCTSSLSSGGANTEAFFGQGTRLTVV.

Many counts were recorded for this clonotype. The genes are TRBV25-1 and TRBJ2-1, with 11 bases fitting TRBD1. After removal of 7 bases from V and 6 bases from J, the junction contained 8 bases not matched to a gene. The CDR3 extends over 15 amino acids. In germline, CDR1 is MGHDK, CDR2 SYGVNS. The CDR3 protein is CASIPDRGRGNEQFF. The CDR3 coding sequence is TGTGCCAGCATCCCGGACAGGGGGCGGGGCAATGAGCAGTTCTTC.

This clonotype showed up many times. V and J are TRBV5-1 and TRBJ1-2; TRBD1 matches at 10 bases. V shed 2 bases, J shed 4 bases, and the junction held 5 bases outside the gene matches. CDR3 length equals 15 residues. Per germline, CDR1 SGHRS and CDR2 YFSETQ. The CDR3 region has the DNA TGCGCCAGCAGCTTCGGGACAGGGGCGACCTATGGCTACACCTTC. Translation gives CASSFGTGATYGYTF. Supplemented by reference TRBV5-1 and TRBJ1-2, the full variable domain reads KAGVTQTPRYLIKTRGQQVTLSCSPISGHRSVSWYQQTPGQGLQFLFEYFSETQRNKGNFPGRFSGRQFSNSRSEMNVSTLELGDSALYLCASSFGTGATYGYTFGSGTRLTVV.

This clonotype was picked up a small number of times. The chain recombines TRBV7-9 with TRBJ2-7; D unresolved. The CDR3 covers 15 residues. V was clipped by 5 bases and J by 3 bases, with 17 bases between them. CDR1 SEHNR and CDR2 FQNEAQ come from the germline V gene (reference sequence). CDR3 protein: CASSSQAPSYYEQYF. In DNA, the CDR3 is TGTGCCAGCAGCAGCCAGGCCCCCTCCTACTACGAGCAGTACTTC. The full variable domain, with the rest looked up from reference TRBV7-9 and TRBJ2-7, is DTGVSQNPRHKITKRGQNVTFRCDPISEHNRLYWYRQTLGQGPEFLTYFQNEAQLEKSRLLSDRFSAERPKGSFSTLEIQRTEQGDSAMYLCASSSQAPSYYEQYFGPGTRLTVT.

This clonotype was detected ten times or more. The rearrangement uses TRBV28 and TRBJ1-2, with unresolved D. Per germline, CDR1 MDHEN and CDR2 SYDVKM. Trimming removed 2 bases from V and 5 bases from J, with 9 bases in between. CDR3 length: 13 amino acids. The chain's CDR3 is CASSLTVGYGYTF. The DNA of the CDR3 is TGTGCCAGCAGTTTAACAGTAGGATATGGCTACACCTTC.

This clonotype was counted at least ten times. The J gene is TRBJ2-3, the V gene TRBV7-9; 9 positions match TRBD1. The CDR3 extends over 17 amino acids. V lost 0 bases, J lost 4 bases, and 8 bases stayed unmatched. CDR1 SEHNR and CDR2 FQNEAQ come from the germline V gene (reference sequence). The DNA of the CDR3 is TGTGCCAGCAGCTTAGCCGGGACAGGGAAGCGGGCAGATACGCAGTATTTT. Protein product: CASSLAGTGKRADTQYF.

The V call is TRBV24-1, the J call TRBJ2-1; 7 bases map to TRBD1. Germline CDR1 reads KGHDR; CDR2 reads SFDVKD. V shed 4 bases and J 5 bases; nucleotides not matched to a gene: 7. This CDR3 is built from 15 residues. The DNA of the CDR3 is TGTGCCACCAGTGACCCACTGGGACAGAACAATGAGCAGTTCTTC. Translating gives CATSDPLGQNNEQFF.

This clonotype was counted at least ten times. The chain uses TRBV10-3 and TRBJ2-7; tentatively, D is TRBD1 (6 bases). The CDR3 covers 13 residues. Germline V gene lookup returns CDR1 ENHRY and CDR2 SYGVKD. Trimming shortened V by 5 bases and J by 3 bases, and 11 bases separated the two germline ends. Here the CDR3 DNA reads TGTGCCATCAGTATGGGCAGGGGCTACGAGCAGTACTTC. Translating it yields CAISMGRGYEQYF.

This clonotype has at least ten counts. The chain employs TRBV7-3 and TRBJ2-1; weak D call: TRBD1 (7 bases). V was clipped by 5 bases and J by 9 bases, with 14 bases between them. The CDR3 is 13 amino acids. Germline assignment: CDR1 SGHTA and CDR2 FQGTGA. The CDR3 DNA reads as TGTGCCAGCAGCCCAAACAGGGGAGGTGAGCAGTTCTTC. Amino acid sequence: CASSPNRGGEQFF.

Points on this clonotype: This may be a read error, as it is one base from a much larger clone. This CDR3 is CASSQGTRSRNTIYF. In nucleotides, the CDR3 is TGTGCCAGCAGCCAAGGGACGAGATCTAGAAACACCATATATTTT. The chain recombines TRBV3-1 with TRBJ1-3; no reliable D call. Trimming took 1 base from V and 5 from J, leaving 12 bases between them. Germline V CDR1 and CDR2: LGHDT, YNNKEL (reference sequence). The CDR3 is made up of 15 amino acids.

There are a few counts of this clonotype. V and J are TRBV20-1 and TRBJ2-5; a weak D match, TRBD2 (6 bases). Germline CDR1 reads DFQATT; CDR2 reads SNEGSKA (reference sequence). The V and J ends lost 5 bases and 0 bases respectively, with 10 bases between them. This CDR3 has 13 amino acids. The CDR3 DNA follows: TGCAGTGCTGGAGGGACGGACCAAGAGACCCAGTACTTC. This sequence encodes CSAGGTDQETQYF.

V gene TRBV6-6 combines with J gene TRBJ2-1, with TRBD2 matching over 9 bases. With 6 bases clipped from V and 0 bases from J, the junction kept 3 bases outside the gene matches. Germline CDR1 is MNHNY and CDR2 is SVGAGI (reference sequence). This CDR3 has 15 residues. CDR3 DNA sequence: TGTGCCAGCAGCCGCGGGGGGGTCTCCTACAATGAGCAGTTCTTC. Residues: CASSRGGVSYNEQFF.

The V gene is TRBV3-1, the J gene TRBJ1-1; the D is unclear. The V gene's germline CDR1 is LGHDT and CDR2 YNNKEL (reference sequence). The CDR3 is 12 amino acids. V was trimmed by 1 base and J by 2 bases, leaving 2 bases between them. CDR3 sequence (DNA): TGTGCCAGCAGCCAAGCAAACACTGAAGCTTTCTTT. Translating gives CASSQANTEAFF.

By sample fraction, this clonotype is medium-sized (0.01 to 0.1%). V gene TRBV3-1 combines with J gene TRBJ2-7, with D hard to call. The CDR3 spans 15 residues. CDR1 LGHDT and CDR2 YNNKEL come from the germline V gene (reference sequence). V was pared by 0 bases and J by 7 bases, with 16 bases between. The CDR3 spells CASSQEGFGSREQYF. As DNA, the CDR3 is TGTGCCAGCAGCCAAGAGGGGTTCGGTAGCAGGGAGCAGTACTTC.

This clonotype was observed many times. The CDR3: CASSQNSGGASNEQFF. The CDR3 bases are TGTGCCAGCAGCCAAAATAGCGGGGGGGCCTCCAATGAGCAGTTCTTC. This sequence joins TRBV14 and TRBJ2-1; TRBD2 agrees at 11 bases. The V and J ends lost 2 bases and 6 bases, in that order; junction bases with no gene match: 6. There are 16 residues in the CDR3. Germline values: CDR1 SGHDN, CDR2 FVKESK.